A single sample gave rise to the 32 T cell receptor beta chains below, sequenced in a study of shared clonotypes between healthy human individuals. TCRdb's copy holds only in-frame clones and misses some; the assay was immunoSEQ multiplex PCR. The sample carries 2 million to 3 million clones, under 95% recorded once. The sequenced sample was naive CD4+ T cells from PBMCs. As for subset: CD45RA+ positively selected. The receptors were gathered from a man between 18 and 35 years old in good health. Some clones in this sample may be carry-over from other donors' samples.

This clone is a singleton in its sample. The CDR3 loop reads CASSYPTSGNNEQFF. CDR3 sequence (DNA): TGTGCCAGCAGTTACCCTACTAGCGGGAACAATGAGCAGTTCTTC. V usage is TRBV6-5 and J usage is TRBJ2-1; TRBD2 matches at 10 bases. CDR3 length: 15 residues. V gave up 2 bases and J gave up 5 bases; unmatched junction bases: 3. Germline lookup yields CDR1 MNHEY and CDR2 SVGAGI.

The rearrangement links TRBV15 to TRBJ1-1; 9 nucleotides line up with TRBD1. The germline CDR1 and CDR2 sequences are LNHNV and YYDKDF (reference sequence). The J segment lost 6 bases and the V segment lost 3 bases, leaving 5 bases of the junction unmatched. The CDR3 is made up of 14 amino acids. The CDR3 is CATSRTGTGSEAFF. The CDR3 DNA reads TGTGCCACCAGCAGGACCGGGACAGGGTCTGAAGCTTTCTTT. The entire variable domain, with the rest obtained from reference TRBV15 and TRBJ1-1, is as follows: DAMVIQNPRYQVTQFGKPVTLSCSQTLNHNVMYWYQQKSSQAPKLLFHYYDKDFNNEADTPDNFQSRRPNTSFCFLDIRSPGLGDTAMYLCATSRTGTGSEAFFGQGTRLTVV.

V gene TRBV9 combines with J gene TRBJ2-5; 9 bases are shared with TRBD1. V shed 4 bases and J 4 bases; nucleotides not matched to a gene: 5. The CDR3 sequence is 14 residues long. In germline, CDR1 is SGDLS, CDR2 YYNGEE. The chain's CDR3 is CASSPWGQGETQYF. CDR3 nucleotides: TGTGCCAGCAGCCCGTGGGGACAGGGAGAGACCCAGTACTTC.

As concerns this clone: The same CDR3 arises from other DNA sequences in this sample as well. The chain links TRBV28 to TRBJ1-5; D not resolved. The CDR3 is 12 amino acids. The V gene's germline CDR1 is MDHEN and CDR2 SYDVKM. Trimming took 1 base from V and 7 from J, leaving 5 bases between them. DNA for the CDR3: TGTGCCAGCAGTTTATTTCGACAGCCCCAGCATTTT. Translated: CASSLFRQPQHF.

To note about this clone: Other nucleotide sequences from this sample produce the same CDR3. The chain recombines TRBV28 with TRBJ2-7; D unresolved. The CDR3 contains 12 residues. V shed 2 bases and J shed 1 base, with 3 bases lying between them. CDR1 is MDHEN and CDR2 is SYDVKM in the germline V gene. The chain's CDR3 is CASSLTSYEQYF. DNA for the CDR3: TGTGCCAGCAGTTTAACGTCCTACGAGCAGTACTTC.

With regard to this clone: In the same sample, other DNA sequences code for this CDR3. CDR3 in DNA: TGTGCCAGCAGTGACTACGAGCAGTACTTC. Amino acid sequence: CASSDYEQYF. The chain uses TRBV28 and TRBJ2-7; D remains unclear. This CDR3 is built from 10 residues. CDR1 MDHEN and CDR2 SYDVKM come from the germline V gene. Trimming stripped 5 bases from V and 3 bases from J, with 2 bases between.

The rearrangement uses TRBV28 and TRBJ2-7; TRBD2 might be the D (6 bases). Germline assignment: CDR1 MDHEN and CDR2 SYDVKM. The CDR3 totals 13 residues. The V gene lost 6 bases and the J gene lost 0 bases, with 9 bases spanning the gap. CDR3 sequence: CASRRRASYEQYF. The CDR3 region has the DNA TGTGCCAGCAGACGGAGGGCCTCCTACGAGCAGTACTTC.

This clone was counted once. The V gene is TRBV18, the J gene TRBJ2-4; no clear D. The CDR3 covers 14 residues. Germline CDR1 reads KGHSH; CDR2 reads LQKENI. Trimming cost V 5 bases and J 3 bases, with 11 bases left between them. The CDR3 reads CASSGTSSKNIQYF. The CDR3 DNA follows: TGTGCCAGCTCAGGCACATCGAGCAAAAACATTCAGTACTTC.

The rearrangement links TRBV5-4 to TRBJ1-3; the D is unclear. The CDR3 totals 15 residues. CDR1 SGHNT and CDR2 YYREEE come from the germline V gene (reference sequence). The germline V and J ends were trimmed by 2 bases and 2 bases, with 11 bases remaining between them. CDR3 residues: CASSFGGTAGNTIYF. CDR3 in DNA: TGTGCCAGCAGCTTTGGAGGAACAGCTGGAAACACCATATATTTT.

As for this clone: This sample also contains other DNA sequences that code for the same CDR3. This sequence joins TRBV20-1 and TRBJ2-1; D gene unclear. There are 11 residues in the CDR3. V lost 6 bases to trimming and J lost 3 bases, with 6 bases between them. Germline assignment: CDR1 DFQATT and CDR2 SNEGSKA (reference sequence). This chain's CDR3 is CSARGYNEQFF. The CDR3 region has the DNA TGCAGTGCCCGCGGCTACAATGAGCAGTTCTTC.

The V call is TRBV18, the J call TRBJ2-7; D is undetermined. The CDR3 loop spans 13 amino acids. Trimming stripped 3 bases from V and 3 bases from J, with 9 bases between. Germline V gene lookup returns CDR1 KGHSH and CDR2 LQKENI. Here the CDR3 reads CASSPDQNYEQYF. CDR3 bases: TGTGCCAGCTCACCCGACCAGAACTACGAGCAGTACTTC.

The J gene is TRBJ1-5, the V gene TRBV27, with 9 bases that match TRBD1. This CDR3 has 18 residues. The germline V gene encodes CDR1 MNHEY and CDR2 SMNVEV (reference sequence). Trimming removed 5 bases from V and 4 bases from J; junction bases left unmatched: 15. CDR3 in DNA: TGTGCCAGCAGTAATAGGGACAGGGACGGAGCAGTGAATCAGCCCCAGCATTTT. It specifies CASSNRDRDGAVNQPQHF.

The chain couples TRBV19 to TRBJ2-3; perhaps TRBD2 as D (5 bases). Germline values: CDR1 LNHDA, CDR2 SQIVND (reference sequence). V was shortened by 2 bases and J by 0 bases, with 6 bases between the two germline ends. The CDR3 sequence is 14 residues long. The CDR3 sequence is CASSIRTSTDTQYF. DNA of the CDR3: TGTGCCAGTAGTATAAGGACTAGCACAGATACGCAGTATTTT.

The rearrangement joins TRBV11-2 to TRBJ2-3; 9 bases are shared with TRBD1. CDR3 length equals 15 residues. Germline CDR1 is SGHAT and CDR2 is FQNNGV. Trimming took 3 bases from V and 3 from J; bases not matched to a gene: 4. CDR3 nucleotide sequence: TGTGCCAGCAGCTTCAGACAGGGGGGAACAGATACGCAGTATTTT. Translated, it gives CASSFRQGGTDTQYF.

The chain uses TRBV5-1 and TRBJ2-7; a possible D gene is TRBD1 (5 bases). Trimming pared 0 bases from V and 4 bases from J, leaving 23 bases between. This CDR3 comprises 18 residues. CDR1 is SGHRS, CDR2 YFSETQ, per germline. The CDR3 reads CASSLVFSKQGKGYEQYF. CDR3 bases: TGCGCCAGCAGCTTGGTATTTAGTAAGCAGGGAAAAGGGTACGAGCAGTACTTC.

The rearrangement joins TRBV25-1 to TRBJ2-7; 8 bases line up with TRBD1. CDR1 and CDR2 from the germline V gene are MGHDK and SYGVNS. The CDR3 contains 13 residues. The V and J ends lost 7 bases and 5 bases, in that order; junction bases with no gene match: 7. The CDR3 sequence is CASTRQGLDEQYF. CDR3 nucleotides: TGTGCCAGCACCCGACAGGGGCTAGACGAGCAGTACTTC.

The chain uses TRBV30 and TRBJ2-2; 8 bases agree with TRBD2. The junction had 11 bases not matched to a gene; V was cut back by 2 bases and J by 6 bases. CDR3 length: 16 residues. Looked up from germline, CDR1 is GTSNPN and CDR2 is SVGIG (reference sequence). In DNA, the CDR3 is TGTGCCTGGAGTACACGGAGGGGGACTAGGTCCGGGGAGCTGTTTTTT. It encodes CAWSTRRGTRSGELFF.

This chain connects TRBV6-1 to TRBJ1-5, with D uncertain. The CDR3 runs to 14 residues. V lost 0 bases and J lost 4, with 7 bases in between. The germline V gene has CDR1 MNHNS and CDR2 SASEGT. The CDR3 loop reads CASSEAPTNQPQHF. The CDR3 nucleotides are TGTGCCAGCAGTGAAGCGCCAACAAATCAGCCCCAGCATTTT.

V usage is TRBV15 and J usage is TRBJ2-1, with 7 bases lining up with TRBD2. This CDR3 has 13 amino acids. The J segment lost 3 bases and the V segment lost 6 bases, leaving 2 bases of the junction unmatched. Germline V CDR1 and CDR2: LNHNV, YYDKDF (reference sequence). CDR3 bases: TGTGCCACCAGTCCGGGAGGCTACAATGAGCAGTTCTTC. Amino acids: CATSPGGYNEQFF.

This chain links TRBV7-9 with TRBJ1-1, with D uncertain. This CDR3 spans 10 amino acids. Trimming cost V 7 bases and J 3 bases, with 3 bases left between them. Germline-derived CDR1 and CDR2 are SEHNR and FQNEAQ (reference sequence). Here the CDR3 DNA reads TGTGCCAGCACCGACACTGAAGCTTTCTTT. Encoded protein: CASTDTEAFF. The full variable domain, its missing parts supplied by reference TRBV7-9 and TRBJ1-1, is DTGVSQNPRHKITKRGQNVTFRCDPISEHNRLYWYRQTLGQGPEFLTYFQNEAQLEKSRLLSDRFSAERPKGSFSTLEIQRTEQGDSAMYLCASTDTEAFFGQGTRLTVV.

The chain employs TRBV5-5 and TRBJ1-4; possibly TRBD1 for D (6 bases). Trimming left V 3 bases short and J 8 bases short, with 14 bases between. CDR3 length: 14 amino acids. Per the germline V gene, CDR1 is SGHKS and CDR2 is YYEKEE (reference sequence). CDR3 protein: CASSYRGGWEKLFF. CDR3 nucleotide sequence: TGTGCCAGCAGCTACCGTGGGGGCTGGGAAAAACTGTTTTTT.

This clone appeared a few times. V usage is TRBV2 and J usage is TRBJ1-5, with a weak D call TRBD1 (5 bases). CDR3 length equals 15 residues. CDR1 is SNHLY, CDR2 FYNNEI, per germline. Trimming cost V 3 bases and J 0 bases, with 9 bases left between them. DNA of the CDR3: TGTGCCAGCAGTGACAGGGTGGGTAGCAATCAGCCCCAGCATTTT. It yields the protein CASSDRVGSNQPQHF. The variable domain in full, completed from reference TRBV2 and TRBJ1-5, reads EPEVTQTPSHQVTQMGQEVILRCVPISNHLYFYWYRQILGQKVEFLVSFYNNEISEKSEIFDDQFSVERPDGSNFTLKIRSTKLEDSAMYFCASSDRVGSNQPQHFGDGTRLSIL.

The V and J genes are TRBV4-1 and TRBJ1-5; possibly TRBD1 for D (6 bases). The CDR3 covers 17 residues. V was trimmed by 1 base and J by 5 bases, leaving 18 bases between them. Germline V gene data show CDR1 as MGHRA and CDR2 as YSYEKL. CDR3 sequence: CASSQVGASSTYQPQHF. The DNA of the CDR3 is TGCGCCAGCAGCCAAGTGGGGGCCTCCTCAACCTATCAGCCCCAGCATTTT.

This clone occurred once. The chain joins TRBV6-1 to TRBJ2-7; 13 positions agree with TRBD2. The trim removed 2 bases at V and 4 bases at J, leaving 5 bases unmatched. The germline CDR1 and CDR2 sequences are MNHNS and SASEGT. This CDR3 is built from 16 residues. CDR3 loop: CASSEQLAGGPYEQYF. DNA for the CDR3: TGTGCCAGCAGTGAACAACTAGCGGGAGGGCCGTACGAGCAGTACTTC.

The rearrangement joins TRBV6-5 to TRBJ2-1, with D possibly being TRBD2 (7 bases). The V end was cut by 5 bases, the J end by 8 bases, with 16 bases between. CDR3 size: 14 residues. Looked up from germline, CDR1 is MNHEY and CDR2 is SVGAGI. The CDR3 DNA is TGTGCCAGCAGTAGGGGGGGAACCGGCTATGAGCAGTTCTTC. Residues: CASSRGGTGYEQFF.

This chain connects TRBV15 to TRBJ1-4, with D hard to call. V was trimmed by 5 bases and J by 8 bases, leaving 18 bases between them. The length of the CDR3 is 15 residues. Germline-derived CDR1 and CDR2 are LNHNV and YYDKDF (reference sequence). The CDR3 reads CATSERPARGEKLFF. DNA for the CDR3: TGTGCCACCAGCGAACGACCGGCACGTGGCGAAAAACTGTTTTTT.

As to this clone: Possible read error: a much larger clone is one base away. This chain links TRBV11-3 with TRBJ2-5, with no clear D. The germline V gene has CDR1 SGHNT and CDR2 YENEEA. Trimming pared 2 bases from V and 3 bases from J, leaving 1 base between. The CDR3 contains 11 residues. This CDR3 is CASSLKETQYF. CDR3 sequence (DNA): TGTGCCAGCAGCTTAAAAGAGACCCAGTACTTC.

The rearrangement joins TRBV28 to TRBJ1-4, with 10 positions matching TRBD1. The germline gives CDR1 MDHEN, CDR2 SYDVKM. This CDR3 has 12 residues. CDR3 residues: CVTGTGAEKLFF. The CDR3 coding sequence is TGTGTAACGGGGACAGGGGCTGAAAAACTGTTTTTT. The variable domain in full, with the rest retrieved from reference TRBV28 and TRBJ1-4, is DVKVTQSSRYLVKRTGEKVFLECVQDMDHENMFWYRQDPGLGLRLIYFSYDVKMKEKGDIPEGYSVSREKKERFSLILESASTNQTSMYLCVTGTGAEKLFFGSGTQLSVL.

The genes are TRBV19 and TRBJ1-2; 8 nucleotides match TRBD1. The J segment lost 8 bases and the V segment lost 9 bases, leaving 14 bases of the junction unmatched. The germline V gene encodes CDR1 LNHDA and CDR2 SQIVND (reference sequence). The CDR3 has 14 residues. CDR3 amino acids: CASHIDRGLSGYTF. CDR3 bases: TGTGCCAGCCATATCGACAGGGGCCTATCCGGCTACACCTTC.

Concerning this clone itself: Other DNA sequences of this sample code for an identical CDR3. V is TRBV27 and J is TRBJ2-3, with no clear D. CDR3 size: 13 residues. V lost 2 bases and J 1 base, leaving 4 bases between the germline ends. CDR1 and CDR2 from the germline V gene are MNHEY and SMNVEV (reference sequence). This chain's CDR3 is CASSLAGTDTQYF. For the CDR3, the DNA is TGTGCCAGCAGTTTAGCGGGCACAGATACGCAGTATTTT.

About this clone itself: Relative to the germline gene, one junction end is altered; a read error may explain this. The V call is TRBV5-4, the J call TRBJ2-2; 8 positions agree with TRBD1. Germline-derived CDR1 and CDR2 are SGHNT and YYREEE (reference sequence). The CDR3 has 16 amino acids. CDR3 protein: CASSFADREYTGELFF. The CDR3 coding sequence is TGTGCCAGCAGCTTTGCGGACAGGGAGTACACGGGGGAGCTGTTTTTT.

The chain is built from TRBV2 and TRBJ2-5; D is possibly TRBD1 or TRBD2 (5 bases each). The J call could be wrong; TRBJ2-7 is a better fit for the DNA end. The CDR3 runs to 13 residues. Germline CDR1 SNHLY, CDR2 FYNNEI. CDR3 bases: TGTGCCAGCAGCATCGGGACGGAATACGAGCAGTACTTC. This translates into CASSIGTEYEQYF.